This T cell receptor beta chain was documented in a study of blood T cell repertoires in COVID-19. Study as a whole: T cells, B-cell-depleted T cells, or PBMCs supplied cDNA or gDNA.

The V end lost 0 bases, the J end lost 1 base, and 9 bases lay between the germline ends. The CDR3 covers 15 residues. Germline CDR1 MGHRA, CDR2 YSYEKL. Profiling relied on immunoSEQ multiplex PCR, and the TCRdb table lists in-frame clones only, not all of them. Of 200,000 to 250,000 clones detected, approximately 90% appear once; the ten largest clones hold roughly a tenth. The sample was peripheral blood. The chain carries TRBV4-1 and TRBJ1-1; D gene ambiguous. The sequence derives from a woman aged 45-65 years with COVID-19, enrolled during active disease. CDR3 sequence reads: CASSQDPVPNTEAFF. The CDR3 nucleotides read TGCGCCAGCAGCCAAGATCCGGTCCCGAACACTGAAGCTTTCTTT.